The TCR beta chain described here comes from a study of neurological immune-mediated disorders. Unsorted libraries were derived from 2 million PBMCs stored at -80 C. The sample holds many counts of this clonotype. Synthesis of cDNA was accomplished via 5'RACE employing 10-nucleotide random UMIs. TCRdb used MiXCR to reprocess the 5' RACE reads, holding one entry per CDR3 protein. The sample yields roughly 15,000 distinct CDR3 sequences, roughly 14% seen once. This CDR3 contains 13 residues. V lost 6 bases and J lost 9, with 17 bases in between. The germline gives CDR1 MNHEY, CDR2 SMNVEV (reference sequence).

The clonotype was recovered from a man aged 60-69 years with HTLV-1-associated myelopathy (HAM/TSP). The chain is built from TRBV27 and TRBJ2-5, with D perhaps assigned TRBD1 or TRBD2 (5 bases each). The specimen sequenced was PBMCs. CDR3 DNA sequence: TGTGCCAGCAGCCAGACCCTGATGGGGGCCCAGTACTTC. Translating gives CASSQTLMGAQYF.